The rows below give T cell receptor beta chains drawn from one sample of a study of T cells in Graves' hyperthyroidism and ophthalmopathy. Each CDR3 protein is one row after TCRdb ran MiXCR on the multiplex PCR reads. Among around 190,000 distinct CDR3 sequences, about a sixth were seen once, and the ten largest hold 53%. The sample consisted of blood. These receptors were obtained from a woman aged 50 to 60 with Graves' hyperthyroidism. Each CDR3 is given with its conserved first and last residue. D genes are given only for firm matches. For some rows the clone size is stated as once, few or many, or as a class when expanded; others skip it.

V gene	clone size	D gene	J gene	CDR3 protein	CDR3 DNA
TRBV6-5	.	.	TRBJ1-6	CASSYSLGSGSPLHF	TGTGCCAGCAGTTACTCATTAGGGTCCGGTTCACCCCTCCACTTT
TRBV13	many	.	TRBJ1-1	CASMQGRETEAFF	TGTGCCAGCATGCAGGGGCGAGAGACTGAAGCTTTCTTT
TRBV28	many	.	TRBJ2-7	CASSSDQSTYEQYF	TGTGCCAGCAGTTCCGACCAATCGACCTACGAGCAGTACTTC
TRBV2	.	.	TRBJ2-2	CASRPDSANTGELFF	TGTGCCAGCAGGCCCGACTCCGCGAACACCGGGGAGCTGTTTTTT
TRBV27	many	TRBD2	TRBJ2-7	CASPCGRDSYEQYF	TGTGCCAGTCCGTGCGGGAGGGACTCCTACGAGCAGTACTTC
TRBV20-1	many	TRBD2	TRBJ2-7	CSALGTSGRAQEQYF	TGCAGTGCGCTTGGGACTAGCGGGAGGGCCCAGGAGCAGTACTTC
TRBV27	many	TRBD2	TRBJ2-7	CASSLLRLAGVDEQYF	TGTGCCAGCAGTTTATTGAGACTAGCGGGAGTAGACGAGCAGTACTTC
TRBV5-1	.	TRBD1	TRBJ2-1	CASSTGQGTYNEQFF	TGCGCCAGCAGCACCGGACAGGGGACCTACAATGAGCAGTTCTTC
TRBV27	few	TRBD1	TRBJ1-3	CASSRQGSGNTIYF	TGTGCCAGCAGCAGACAGGGGTCTGGAAACACCATATATTTT
TRBV7-2	many	TRBD1	TRBJ1-1	CASSLALDRGRDTEAFF	TGTGCCAGCAGCTTAGCGCTGGACAGGGGGCGCGACACTGAAGCTTTCTTT
TRBV28	.	.	TRBJ2-7	CASSPLLGPYEQYF	TGTGCCAGCAGTCCTCTTTTGGGGCCCTACGAGCAGTACTTC
TRBV7-8	few	TRBD1	TRBJ1-5	CASSLDRGVDQPQHF	TGTGCCAGCAGCTTAGACAGGGGGGTCGATCAGCCCCAGCATTTT
TRBV5-1	.	.	TRBJ1-3	CASSLDSSVYSGNTIYF	TGCGCCAGCAGCTTGGATTCTTCAGTCTACTCTGGAAACACCATATATTTT
TRBV20-1	many	.	TRBJ1-1	CSALGEANTEAFF	TGCAGTGCTTTAGGGGAGGCGAACACTGAAGCTTTCTTT
TRBV24-1	once	TRBD2	TRBJ2-1	CATSGLAGDGYNEQFF	TGTGCCACCAGTGGACTAGCGGGAGATGGGTACAATGAGCAGTTCTTC
TRBV19	few	TRBD1	TRBJ1-5	CASSPGTGDYSNQPQHF	TGTGCCAGTAGTCCGGGGACAGGGGATTATAGCAATCAGCCCCAGCATTTT
TRBV6-5	few	.	TRBJ2-5	CASSYSEGNQYF	TGTGCCAGCAGTTACTCCGAGGGGAACCAGTACTTC
TRBV6-1	many	.	TRBJ2-5	CASSYKRTYQETQYF	TGTGCCAGCAGTTACAAACGGACGTACCAAGAGACCCAGTACTTC
TRBV5-1	many	TRBD1	TRBJ2-7	CASSLNFVEDRATYEQYF	TGCGCCAGCAGCTTGAACTTTGTTGAGGACAGGGCGACCTACGAGCAGTACTTC
TRBV12-3/TRBV12-4	many	TRBD1	TRBJ1-1	CASSLSVQGSEAFF	TGTGCCAGCAGTTTGAGTGTACAGGGGTCTGAAGCTTTCTTT
TRBV12-3/TRBV12-4	many	.	TRBJ2-2	CASSPAVPGELFF	TGTGCCAGCAGCCCCGCCGTTCCCGGGGAGCTGTTTTTT
TRBV5-8	many	.	TRBJ1-4	CASSLARSPTNEKLFF	TGTGCCAGCAGCTTGGCCCGGAGCCCAACTAATGAAAAACTGTTTTTT
TRBV11-2	many	.	TRBJ1-5	CASSSPNQPQHF	TGTGCCAGCAGCTCCCCGAACCAGCCCCAGCATTTT
TRBV29-1	many	TRBD2	TRBJ2-1	CSVGGLAGDASDNEQFF	TGCAGCGTTGGGGGACTAGCGGGAGATGCGAGTGACAATGAGCAGTTCTTC
TRBV7-2	few	.	TRBJ2-7	CATSTGGAYEQYF	TGTGCCACCTCGACAGGAGGGGCCTACGAGCAGTACTTC
TRBV9	many	.	TRBJ2-7	CASSVDGQGTYEQYF	TGTGCCAGCAGCGTAGATGGGCAGGGAACCTACGAGCAGTACTTC
TRBV9	many	.	TRBJ2-5	CASSIQGRETQYF	TGTGCCAGCAGCATTCAGGGTCGCGAGACCCAGTACTTC
TRBV4-1	.	.	TRBJ2-3	CASSPWTTSSTDTQYF	TGCGCCAGCAGCCCTTGGACTACCTCAAGCACAGATACGCAGTATTTT
TRBV19	.	.	TRBJ2-7	CASSIGQVTRGAAYEQYF	TGTGCCAGTAGTATAGGACAAGTGACGAGGGGGGCTGCCTACGAGCAGTACTTC
TRBV7-3	many	.	TRBJ1-2	CASSLTYGFGYTF	TGTGCCAGCAGCTTAACTTACGGGTTCGGCTACACCTTC
TRBV20-1	many	.	TRBJ1-1	CSARPAGGVTEAFF	TGCAGTGCTAGGCCCGCGGGGGGGGTCACTGAAGCTTTCTTT
TRBV7-8	.	.	TRBJ2-3	CASSLRMRRTDTQYF	TGTGCCAGCAGCTTGAGGATGCGGAGGACAGATACGCAGTATTTT
TRBV28	many	.	TRBJ1-1	CASSPGALNTEAFF	TGTGCCAGCAGCCCCGGGGCACTGAACACTGAAGCTTTCTTT
TRBV27	many	.	TRBJ1-5	CASSVPQAKNQPQHF	TGTGCCAGCAGTGTACCACAGGCCAAAAATCAGCCCCAGCATTTT
TRBV11-3	many	.	TRBJ2-5	CASSLEGSRTETQYF	TGTGCCAGCAGCTTAGAAGGCAGCAGGACAGAGACCCAGTACTTC
TRBV20-1	many	.	TRBJ2-7	CSARASGEIYEQYF	TGCAGTGCTAGAGCGAGCGGTGAAATTTACGAGCAGTACTTC
TRBV12-3/TRBV12-4	many	.	TRBJ1-2	CASSLRRNYGYTF	TGTGCCAGCAGTTTGAGGCGAAACTATGGCTACACCTTC
TRBV12-3/TRBV12-4	.	.	TRBJ2-7	CASSPTLGEQYF	TGTGCCAGCAGTCCCACGTTGGGTGAGCAGTACTTC
TRBV20-1	many	.	TRBJ2-7	CSAYSASYEQYF	TGCAGTGCTTATAGCGCCAGCTACGAGCAGTACTTC
TRBV20-1	few	.	TRBJ1-3	CSARPTDRYGNTIYF	TGCAGTGCTAGGCCTACAGATAGATATGGAAACACCATATATTTT
TRBV19	.	TRBD1	TRBJ1-1	CASSMWDRNTEAFF	TGTGCCAGTAGTATGTGGGACAGAAACACTGAAGCTTTCTTT
TRBV20-1	.	TRBD2	TRBJ2-1	CSASSRLAGAYNEQFF	TGCAGTGCTAGCAGTCGACTAGCGGGAGCCTACAATGAGCAGTTCTTC
TRBV6-1	many	.	TRBJ2-7	CASSERGGGFSEQYF	TGTGCCAGCAGTGAAAGGGGGGGGGGCTTCTCCGAGCAGTACTTC
TRBV20-1	.	TRBD2	TRBJ2-3	CSADPQSGRSTDTQYF	TGCAGTGCCGATCCTCAAAGCGGGAGGTCCACAGATACGCAGTATTTT
TRBV7-2	.	.	TRBJ1-4	CASSPRGVSNEKLFF	TGTGCCAGCAGCCCCCGGGGGGTCTCAAATGAAAAACTGTTTTTT
TRBV5-1	.	.	TRBJ2-3	CASSLAQGGTDTQYF	TGCGCCAGCAGCTTGGCGCAGGGTGGCACAGATACGCAGTATTTT
TRBV6-1	many	.	TRBJ2-7	CASMGTPAYEQYF	TGTGCCAGCATGGGGACACCGGCCTACGAGCAGTACTTC
TRBV7-9	many	.	TRBJ2-7	CASSSRFYEQYF	TGTGCCAGCAGCTCGAGATTTTACGAGCAGTACTTC
TRBV7-6	many	TRBD2	TRBJ2-3	CASSVNSGRFTDTQYF	TGTGCCAGCAGCGTGAATAGCGGGAGGTTCACAGATACGCAGTATTTT